The rows below give T cell receptor beta chains drawn from one sample of a study of OX40 agonist ivuxolimab in advanced cancers. TCRdb's copy holds only in-frame clones and misses some; the assay was immunoSEQ multiplex PCR. The top ten clones hold 1.5% to 2% of a sample with fewer than 65,000 clones, 80% to 90% of them seen once. The sequencing used CD4+ or CD8+ T cells sorted from blood, collected in a trial of the OX40 agonist ivuxolimab. The source of these receptors is an adult with an advanced solid tumor such as melanoma, head and neck, liver or kidney cancer. Each CDR3 is given with its conserved first and last residue. A D gene is named only where the DNA matches it firmly. The size entry is marked missing in some rows and otherwise reads once, few, many or a size class.

d_call,v_call,clone_size,j_call,cdr3_nt,cdr3_aa
.,TRBV7-2,.,TRBJ1-5,TGTGCCAGCAGCTTACTGTCGGGGAAAAATAGCAATCAGCCCCAGCATTTT,CASSLLSGKNSNQPQHF
TRBD1,TRBV7-2,.,TRBJ1-5,TGTGCCAGCAGCTTGAAGGGGACAGGTCATCAGCCCCAGCATTTT,CASSLKGTGHQPQHF
.,TRBV11-3,once,TRBJ2-1,TGTGCCAGCAGCTTAGGGCAGAACTCCTACAATGAGCAGTTCTTC,CASSLGQNSYNEQFF
.,TRBV11-3,.,TRBJ2-7,TGTGCCAGCAGCCCCCAAGAGGACTACGAGCAGTACTTC,CASSPQEDYEQYF
.,TRBV9,.,TRBJ1-2,TGTGCCAGCAGCGGGGACAAAAACTATGGCTACACCTTC,CASSGDKNYGYTF
.,TRBV7-2,few,TRBJ2-6,TGTGCCAGCAGTCACAAAGTGGTCCGCGGAAGCTCTGGGGCCAACGTCCTGACTTTC,CASSHKVVRGSSGANVLTF
TRBD2,TRBV11-1,.,TRBJ2-3,TGTGCCAGCAGCCAAGGGACTAGCGGCACGCAGTATTTT,CASSQGTSGTQYF
TRBD1,TRBV7-9,.,TRBJ1-1,TGTGCCAGCAGCCTTCCCCGACAGACAGGGGCCCGGAGCACTGAAGCTTTCTTT,CASSLPRQTGARSTEAFF
.,TRBV7-3,.,TRBJ2-2,TGTGCCAGCAGCTTGCCAGGAGCAACCGGGGAGCTGTTTTTT,CASSLPGATGELFF
.,TRBV9,.,TRBJ2-1,TGTGCCAGCAGCGTAGCTGGGACAACCAGGGACAATGAGCAGTTCTTC,CASSVAGTTRDNEQFF
.,TRBV10-1,.,TRBJ1-2,TGCGGGATTTTACTATCGAACTATGGCTACACCTTC,CGILLSNYGYTF
TRBD1,TRBV19,.,TRBJ1-1,TGTGCCAGTAGCGAACAGGGGGCGCTTACTGAAGCTTTCTTT,CASSEQGALTEAFF
.,TRBV6-5,.,TRBJ2-4,TGTGCCAGCAGTTGGGGGAGTGGGACCAAAAACATTCAGTACTTC,CASSWGSGTKNIQYF
.,TRBV29-1,.,TRBJ1-6,TGCAGCGTCGGAGAGTTCTCCTATAATTCACCCCTCCACTTT,CSVGEFSYNSPLHF
.,TRBV18,.,TRBJ2-2,TGTGCCAGCTCACCACTCGACGGCAACACCGGGGAGCTGTTTTTT,CASSPLDGNTGELFF
TRBD1,TRBV19,.,TRBJ1-6,TGTGCCAGTACCCGGGGACAGTCAACTAATTCACCCCTCCACTTT,CASTRGQSTNSPLHF
.,TRBV5-1,.,TRBJ1-5,TGCGCCAGCAGACCGAACCCAGATCAGCCCCAGCATTTT,CASRPNPDQPQHF
.,TRBV21-1,.,TRBJ1-1,TGTGCCAGCAGCAAAGTGGGGCGTCGGAGCACTGAAGCTTTCTTT,CASSKVGRRSTEAFF
.,TRBV14,.,TRBJ1-3,TGTGCCAGCAGCCAAGACGTGAAGAGGGACACCATATATTTT,CASSQDVKRDTIYF
TRBD2,TRBV5-1,.,TRBJ2-1,TGCGCCAGCGGACCTAGCGGGAGTTTCAATGAGCAGTTCTTC,CASGPSGSFNEQFF
.,TRBV7-2,.,TRBJ2-7,TGTGCCAGCAGCTTAGATCAGGGGTTCCCCTACGAGCAGTACTTC,CASSLDQGFPYEQYF
.,TRBV29-1,.,TRBJ2-1,TGCAGCTCCGCGAGGGGTGACAGAAACAATGAGCAGTTCTTC,CSSARGDRNNEQFF
.,TRBV5-6,.,TRBJ1-6,TGTGCCAGCAGCTTGGACAGAAAACCCCTCCACTTT,CASSLDRKPLHF
TRBD1,TRBV6-5,.,TRBJ2-7,TGTGCCAGCAAATTTGGGGACAGGGGGCCCTACGAGCAGTACTTC,CASKFGDRGPYEQYF
.,TRBV5-5,.,TRBJ2-1,TGTGCCAGCAGCTTGTTGGGAAGCTCCTACAATGAGCAGTTCTTC,CASSLLGSSYNEQFF
.,TRBV21-1,.,TRBJ1-1,TGTGCCAGCAGCCCCACACAGGCTCCCCCTGAAGCTTTCTTT,CASSPTQAPPEAFF
.,TRBV19,.,TRBJ2-7,TGTGCCAGTAGTATAGCCGGGTATACCTACGAGCAGTACTTC,CASSIAGYTYEQYF
TRBD1,TRBV25-1,.,TRBJ2-2,TGTGCCAGCATGAAAACGACAGGGTCAGGGACCGGGGAGCTGTTTTTT,CASMKTTGSGTGELFF
.,TRBV5-1,.,TRBJ2-5,TGCGCCAGCAGCCTTAAAGAGACCCAGTACTTC,CASSLKETQYF
.,TRBV28,.,TRBJ1-2,TGTGCCAGCAGTTTCCCCTCTTTGGCCAGGAACTATGGCTACACCTTC,CASSFPSLARNYGYTF
.,TRBV6-5,.,TRBJ1-1,TGTGCCAGCAGTTCTAATGGACAGAAAGTCGCAGCTTTCTTT,CASSSNGQKVAAFF
.,TRBV28,.,TRBJ2-1,TGTGCCAGCAACTCGAGGGAGACCTACAATGAGCAGTTCTTC,CASNSRETYNEQFF
.,TRBV20-1,.,TRBJ2-7,TGCAGTGGGACAGACTCCTACGAGCAGTACTTC,CSGTDSYEQYF
TRBD1,TRBV28,.,TRBJ1-5,TGTGCCAGCAGTCCTATCCGGACAGGGGGCGGTCAGCCCCAGCATTTT,CASSPIRTGGGQPQHF
.,TRBV5-1,once,TRBJ2-3,TGCGCCAGCAGTAGCACCGGGGGCTTCGAGACAGATACGCAGTATTTT,CASSSTGGFETDTQYF
.,TRBV4-1,few,TRBJ1-6,TGCGCCACTTCCCAACCCCGGCAGGGGAATTCACCCCTCCACTTT,CATSQPRQGNSPLHF
TRBD1,TRBV25-1,.,TRBJ2-7,TGTGCCAGCAACGGACAGGGGTACGAGCAGTACTTC,CASNGQGYEQYF
.,TRBV28,few,TRBJ1-2,TGTGCCAGCACCCCGGGGGAATATGGCTACACCTTC,CASTPGEYGYTF